Listed below are T cell receptor beta chains from one sample, sequenced in a study of T cells in Graves' hyperthyroidism and ophthalmopathy. MiXCR was run by TCRdb on the multiplex PCR reads, yielding one entry per CDR3 protein. The repertoire has 450,000 to 600,000 distinct CDR3 sequences, about 15% of them found once; the top ten carry about 15%. The source material was blood. The receptors come from a woman aged 40 to 50 with Graves' hyperthyroidism. Each CDR3 is given with its conserved first and last residue. D genes are given only for firm matches. For some rows the clone size is stated as once, few or many, or as a class when expanded; others skip it.

many	TRBD1	TRBV28	TRBJ2-7	CASSFNYRGQGEQYF	TGTGCCAGCAGTTTTAATTACAGGGGGCAAGGGGAGCAGTACTTC
-	-	TRBV20-1	TRBJ2-7	CSARGRMGSNEQYF	TGCAGTGCTAGGGGGCGAATGGGCTCCAACGAGCAGTACTTC
few	-	TRBV12-3/TRBV12-4	TRBJ2-5	CASSLSFGGHETQYF	TGTGCCAGCAGTTTGAGTTTTGGGGGGCACGAGACCCAGTACTTC
-	TRBD2	TRBV7-2	TRBJ2-3	CASSSSLAGSTDTQYF	TGTGCCAGCAGCTCCTCACTAGCGGGCAGCACAGATACGCAGTATTTT
once	-	TRBV3-1	TRBJ2-2	CAGSQADRNTGELFF	TGTGCCGGCAGCCAAGCCGACAGGAACACCGGGGAGCTGTTTTTT
many	TRBD1	TRBV6-5	TRBJ1-2	CASSYDRGTYGYTF	TGTGCCAGCAGTTACGACAGGGGAACCTATGGCTACACCTTC
many	-	TRBV2	TRBJ1-2	CASLTPGGLGFMGYTF	TGTGCCAGCCTAACTCCAGGAGGACTTGGGTTTATGGGCTACACCTTC
many	TRBD2	TRBV13	TRBJ2-5	CASSLRAGEGTQYF	TGTGCCAGCAGCTTACGGGCGGGAGAGGGGACCCAGTACTTC
-	TRBD1	TRBV20-1	TRBJ1-1	CSARDLGQGATEAFF	TGCAGTGCTAGAGATCTGGGACAGGGGGCCACTGAAGCTTTCTTT
-	TRBD2	TRBV2	TRBJ2-7	CASSPLGGSPSYEQYF	TGTGCCAGCAGCCCCCTGGGCGGGAGCCCTTCCTACGAGCAGTACTTC
-	TRBD2	TRBV2	TRBJ2-1	CASTKGSGSYNEQFF	TGTGCCAGCACCAAGGGTAGCGGGAGTTACAATGAGCAGTTCTTC
few	-	TRBV27	TRBJ1-1	CASKTGMNTEAFF	TGTGCCAGCAAAACAGGGATGAACACTGAAGCTTTCTTT
-	TRBD2	TRBV5-1	TRBJ2-1	CASSLWTSGAYNEQFF	TGCGCCAGCAGCCTGTGGACTAGCGGGGCCTACAATGAGCAGTTCTTC
many	-	TRBV12-3/TRBV12-4	TRBJ1-3	CASSLPMDVVRGNTIYF	TGTGCCAGCAGTTTACCCATGGACGTAGTTCGCGGAAACACCATATATTTT
few	TRBD1	TRBV29-1	TRBJ2-2	CSVVTGTGRTGELFF	TGCAGCGTTGTAACCGGGACAGGTCGGACCGGGGAGCTGTTTTTT
few	TRBD2	TRBV7-8	TRBJ2-5	CASSSPLAGEETQYF	TGTGCCAGCAGCTCACCACTAGCGGGAGAAGAGACCCAGTACTTC
few	TRBD2	TRBV2	TRBJ2-2	CASSELAGGITGELFF	TGTGCCAGCAGTGAACTAGCGGGAGGTATCACCGGGGAGCTGTTTTTT
few	-	TRBV7-8	TRBJ1-5	CASSLGSSAGPQHF	TGTGCCAGCAGCTTAGGATCGTCCGCCGGGCCCCAGCATTTT
many	TRBD1	TRBV18	TRBJ1-1	CASSPYNRGDTEAFF	TGTGCCAGCTCACCATATAACAGGGGCGACACTGAAGCTTTCTTT
many	-	TRBV3-1	TRBJ2-5	CASSQERRAKETQYF	TGTGCCAGCAGCCAAGAGCGACGGGCGAAAGAGACCCAGTACTTC
many	TRBD1	TRBV28	TRBJ2-7	CATINRGVLWEQYF	TGTGCCACCATAAACAGGGGGGTCCTCTGGGAGCAGTACTTC
few	-	TRBV20-1	TRBJ1-1	CSAGGLENTEAFF	TGCAGTGCCGGGGGACTGGAGAACACTGAAGCTTTCTTT
few	TRBD2	TRBV20-1	TRBJ2-7	CSAIPGTSGSARQYF	TGCAGTGCTATTCCTGGGACTAGCGGGAGTGCTAGGCAGTACTTC
few	-	TRBV7-2	TRBJ1-1	CASSLGMIMNTEAFF	TGTGCCAGCAGCTTAGGAATGATCATGAACACTGAAGCTTTCTTT
many	TRBD1	TRBV27	TRBJ1-1	CASKVGTGTEAFF	TGTGCCAGCAAAGTCGGGACAGGCACTGAAGCTTTCTTT
many	-	TRBV27	TRBJ2-3	CASSGTRTDTQYF	TGTGCCAGTTCCGGGACAAGAACAGATACGCAGTATTTT